One TCR beta chain is described in this entry. What it binds is not known. Assay: immunoSEQ multiplex PCR; the TCRdb copy retains only in-frame clones and omits some. The repertoire has some 1,900,000 clones, 85% to 95% of them found once; the top ten carry 1.2%. This entry comes from a study of shared clonotypes between healthy human individuals. Study outcomes and limitations: The genetic and exposure-history diversity represented was limited by few donors.

Trimming took off 5 bases at V and 0 bases at J, with 12 bases between the two ends. The CDR3 is 15 residues long. From germline, CDR1 is SEHNR and CDR2 FQNEAQ (reference sequence). Naive-designated CD8 cells lacked CD45RO, were positively enriched for CCR7, and omitted terminally differentiated effector memory CD45RA+ cells. The donors were adults (healthy and HIV-negative) with no recent acute infections or vaccinations. There were only Caucasian adults among the donors, and all lived in Nashville, Tennessee. The chain recombines TRBV7-9 with TRBJ2-3; tentative D call: TRBD2 (5 bases). The origin of this receptor is a man in his late teens or twenties in good health. Material: naive CD8+ T cells sorted from blood. DNA of the CDR3: TGTGCCAGCAGCAGACCGGGGTCTAGCACAGATACGCAGTATTTT. Translated: CASSRPGSSTDTQYF.